The table lists the clone carrying this T cell receptor beta chain with many counts. TCR beta CDR3 region amplification was performed from RNA transcripts. HTBI primers drove first-round RT-PCR of the TCR CDR3. TCRdb reprocessed the multiplex PCR reads via MiXCR and lists one record per CDR3 protein. The sample comprises about 590,000 distinct CDR3 sequences, roughly 14% of which are singletons, and 6.5% to 8% rests with the top ten. The data stem from a study of T cells in Graves' hyperthyroidism and ophthalmopathy. Study summary: The initial diagnosis was the point when peripheral blood was collected, ahead of any treatment.

Stability of Graves' hyperthyroidism was defined as absent ophthalmopathy progression within 18 months. 10 ml of fresh peripheral blood supplied the PBMCs. Per the germline V gene, CDR1 is SGHTA and CDR2 is FQGNSA. Trimming shortened V by 0 bases and J by 5 bases, and 20 bases separated the two germline ends. The CDR3 has 17 residues. The V gene is TRBV7-2, the J gene TRBJ2-7, with D tentatively TRBD1 or TRBD2 (5 bases each). The sequence came from a woman in her twenties or thirties with Graves' hyperthyroidism. The sequenced sample consisted of blood. CDR3 region: CASSLADWGTKPHEQYF. As DNA, the CDR3 is TGTGCCAGCAGCTTAGCGGACTGGGGCACTAAGCCGCACGAGCAGTACTTC.